This T cell receptor beta chain appears in the sequencing data of a study of T cell responses to AZD1222 COVID-19 vaccine (dated by TCRdb to the early 2020s). Looking at the study overall: AZD1222 recipients given second doses at about 4 weeks or at about 12 weeks were pooled, since spike-specific TCR depth and breadth were not found to differ between the two schedules. A total of roughly 240 trial participants underwent TCR sequencing, of whom around 200 received two doses of AZD1222 and some 26 received two doses of the MenACWY control vaccine. Trial participants were enrolled by age into subgroups of 18-55, 56-69 and 70-plus years, and 148, 28 and 57 TCR-sequenced participants, respectively, were included in these subgroups.

The sample's time point, from its label and the paper: baseline before first vaccination. Samples from vaccinated people were obtained from the UK trials COV001 and COV002, which included a single-blind randomized controlled phase 2/3 trial of AZD1222 (ChAdOx1 nCoV-19) in healthy adults. Trial participant PBMC samples were collected at day 0 and day 28 after the second dose for TCRbeta chain sequencing. The paper's findings and limits, for the study overall: A significant rise in spike-specific TCR breadth and depth was observed after two AZD1222 doses relative to day 0 and relative to MenACWY recipients. Participants were mostly white British and included more females than males, and it was suggested by the authors that clonal diversity may have been underestimated. No day 14 peak-response samples were available, so repertoires were characterized only after the peak T cell response. Reportedly, almost half of the unique spike-specific TCRs recognized epitopes lying outside the regions that are mutated in the B.1.351 and B.1.1.7 variants. CD4 TCRs associated with the vaccine covered the entire spike protein, and the dominant responses were in regions 160-218 and 743-854. In the small 56-69-year group, the increase in depth fell short of significance, most likely because of low power. Only five to seven AZD1222 recipients were SARS-CoV-2 seropositive at baseline, limiting conclusions about previously exposed vaccinees.

The CDR3 regions of human TCRbeta chains were analyzed by immunosequencing. The authors processed their data as follows. Repertoire TCRs were matched against a reference library of SARS-CoV-2-specific TCRs generated with the MIRA antigen-specificity platform. Breadth was defined as the fraction of unique TCRs that were SARS-CoV-2-associated, and depth was defined as the fraction of total T cells that were SARS-CoV-2-associated. Using the MIRA data, each spike-specific TCR was mapped to the spike region that the TCR reacts to and placed in a CD4 or CD8 class. Log10-transformed breadth and depth values were compared by one-way ANOVA with Sidak's multiple comparisons tests. TCRdb obtained this table from immuneACCESS and retained in-frame rearrangements with V and J assigned. These tables miss some clones; where compared with another copy, unresolved V genes account for less than half of the shortfall, and the remainder is unexplained. The V and J calls and clone size were taken over from that table, and D and trimming were inferred from the DNA. Present in this sample are about 120,000 clones, 90% to 95% of which were seen just once. About 3% of the sample comes from the top ten.

As for this clone: Its antigen is not yet known. Base quality data are lacking; no much larger clone is found one base away.

The germline V gene gives CDR1 as SGHTA and CDR2 as FQGNSA. At the junction V is shortened by 4 bases and J by 4 bases; bases outside the gene matches: 12. The CDR3 spans 17 residues, from the cysteine through the phenylalanine. CDR3 DNA only is kept here, 51 bases in frame from base 1. The sequence derives from an adult in good health. The chain is made from TRBV7-2 and TRBJ2-1; a stretch of 8 junction bases matches TRBD2. This specimen consisted of peripheral blood, obtained on day 0 of AZD1222 vaccination. The encoded CDR3 is CASSCWVGLAGYNEQFF. The nucleotides are TGTGCCAGCAGCTGCTGGGTAGGGCTAGCGGGTTACAATGAGCAGTTCTTC. Reference TRBV7-2 and TRBJ2-1 proteins supply the regions before and after the CDR3; the full variable domain is: GAGVSQSPSNKVTEKGKDVELRCDPISGHTALYWYRQSLGQGLEFLIYFQGNSAPDKSGLPSDRFSAERTGGSVSTLTIQRTQQEDSAVYLCASSCWVGLAGYNEQFFGPGTRLTVL.